The T cell receptor beta chain described here comes from a study of T-cell memory formation after mild COVID-19 listed by TCRdb under 2021. About the full investigation: Most TCR sequence clusters were specific to one of the two donors. The cohort was made up of two young adult volunteers, one female and one male, who were previously healthy. In a couple of donors, T-cell clones that expanded and contracted after mild COVID-19 were tracked by sequencing TCRalpha and TCRbeta repertoires over time. On the study overall, not on this receptor specifically: Contracting CD4+ clones appeared mostly in the CM and EM memory subsets, whereas CD8+ clones were enriched in EMRA. From day 15 to 85, contracting clones showed balanced CD4/CD8 phenotypes, whereas a second wave of clones that expanded from day 15 to 37 leaned towards CD4+. The study covered only a couple of mild cases, and larger cohorts including severe cases with pre-infection samples were considered necessary. Some responding clones were detected in pre-infection memory, which suggested that pre-existing cross-reactive memory T cells had joined the SARS-CoV-2 response. Whether the second-wave clones peaking on day 37 were SARS-CoV-2 specific was not confirmed.

Trimming at the junction amounts to 1 base on V and 5 bases on J, and the germline ends lie 3 bases apart. The CDR3 holds 12 amino acids from the cysteine to the phenylalanine. Only the CDR3 portion is preserved as DNA: 36 bases, with reading frame beginning at the first base. CDR1 and CDR2, looked up from the germline V gene, are SGHTA and FQGNSA. This clonotype was seen more than once but under ten times. The antigen it binds to is not known. No quality values exist for individual bases; no much larger clone is one base distant. PBMCs were isolated by Ficoll-Paque density gradient centrifugation. The reads were generated on an Illumina NovaSeq 6000. Using 5'RACE with constant-segment primers, TCRalpha and TCRbeta cDNA libraries were constructed, with sample barcodes and unique molecular identifiers added in the process. Trizol reagent was used to extract RNA from every sample. Library amplification was performed in two PCR steps, and a second sample barcode and Illumina TruSeq adapters were introduced in the second step. Libraries were sequenced on an Illumina NovaSeq with 2 x 150 bp paired-end reads. The source study handled its data this way. Demultiplexing of reads and collapsing into UMI-guided consensus sequences were performed with migec v1.2.7. With mixcr v2.1.11, UMI consensuses were aligned to TRA and TRB V and J templates and assembled into clonotypes. Expanded or contracted clonotypes were those called significant by both edgeR and NoisET, with noise models trained on biological replicates. For edgeR calls, a false discovery rate-adjusted p below 0.01 and a log2 fold-change threshold of 1 were applied. As an exploratory analysis of dynamics, max-normalized trajectories of the 1000 most abundant clonotypes were examined with PCA combined with hierarchical clustering. Each responding clone was given a CD4 or CD8 phenotype based on the CD4+ and CD8+ repertoires, which had been sequenced separately. TCRdb itself trimmed the public reads at Q25 with fastp, ran MiXCR and retained productive beta chains. Identical CDR3 proteins give one entry, which carries the most common genes and DNA. In this record, the V and J calls reflect TCRdb's handling and not the investigators' own analysis. The sample table records about 55,000 distinct CDR3 sequences; 25% to 35% of these occur just once. Together, the top ten hold about 42% of the sample.

Sequenced input: PBMCs or a T cell subset sorted from them (not recorded which). The chain is assembled from TRBV7-2 and TRBJ1-5; the D gene assignment is ambiguous. This TCR derives from a man aged 18 to 29 who had mild COVID-19 (a few samples of this study predate the infection). The sample titles of this study are shuffled in the database, so cell type and time point are left out; the donor was told from shared clones. The CDR3 has the sequence CASSLGDQPQHF. The DNA sequence is as follows: TGTGCCAGCAGCTTAGGGGATCAGCCCCAGCATTTT.